Below, 15 T cell receptor beta chains from the same sample are listed, as sequenced in a study of blood T cell repertoires in COVID-19. The repertoire was sequenced with immunoSEQ multiplex PCR; TCRdb's copy has only in-frame clones and lacks some. The sample lists fewer than 500,000 clones, over 75% occurring once. Input material: PBMCs or T cells enriched from blood (not recorded which). Receptors were obtained from a woman aged 30 to 39 with acute COVID-19.

This chain links TRBV7-3 with TRBJ1-2; 12 nucleotides line up with TRBD1. The CDR3 runs to 17 residues. The J segment lost 3 bases and the V segment lost 5 bases, leaving 10 bases of the junction unmatched. Germline V gives CDR1 SGHTA, CDR2 FQGTGA. CDR3 sequence: CASSPGTGGISDYGYTF. CDR3 sequence (DNA): TGTGCCAGCAGCCCCGGGACAGGGGGCATTAGTGACTATGGCTACACCTTC.

Here the CDR3 reads CASSAGTGGSTEAFF. CDR3 sequence (DNA): TGCGCCAGCAGCGCCGGGACAGGGGGCTCGACTGAAGCTTTCTTT. The V gene is TRBV5-1, the J gene TRBJ1-1, with TRBD1 identical over 12 bases. With V trimmed by 4 bases and J by 5 bases, 6 bases remained unmatched. CDR3 length equals 15 residues. The germline V gene has CDR1 SGHRS and CDR2 YFSETQ.

V and J are TRBV28 and TRBJ1-2, with a possible D match to TRBD1 (6 bases). Germline CDR1 is MDHEN and CDR2 is SYDVKM. The germline V and J ends were trimmed by 6 bases and 4 bases, with 21 bases remaining between them. The CDR3 is 16 amino acids. CDR3 residues: CASSLGGLNTFYGYTF. In nucleotides, the CDR3 is TGTGCCAGCAGCCTAGGGGGTCTTAATACCTTCTATGGCTACACCTTC.

This chain connects TRBV6-5 to TRBJ2-7, with 7 bases identical to TRBD1. Trimming at V came to 5 bases and at J to 3 bases, leaving 7 bases not matched to a gene. From germline, CDR1 is MNHEY and CDR2 SVGAGI. The CDR3 is made up of 14 amino acids. Here the CDR3 DNA reads TGTGCCAGCAGTCCCGGGACAGCCATCTACGAGCAGTACTTC. This encodes CASSPGTAIYEQYF.

The rearrangement links TRBV2 to TRBJ1-5; 7 nucleotides match TRBD1. The germline V gene has CDR1 SNHLY and CDR2 FYNNEI. Trimming took 6 bases from V and 6 from J; bases not matched to a gene: 8. CDR3 length: 14 residues. This CDR3 is CASSRQGPGQPQHF. The CDR3 DNA is TGTGCCAGCAGCCGACAGGGTCCCGGTCAGCCCCAGCATTTT.

This clone was detected only a few times. The chain is built from TRBV12-2 and TRBJ1-1; TRBD1, the table's D call, was not compared with the DNA. TRBV12-2 is shown as a pseudogene. This CDR3 is built from 17 residues. In nucleotides, the CDR3 is TGTGCAAGTCGCTTAGCGAGCAGGGGGGACATGAACACTGAAGCTTTCTTT. Encoded protein: CASRLASRGDMNTEAFF.

J is TRBJ1-6 and V is TRBV13; the match to TRBD1 covers 7 bases. Trimming took 5 bases from V and 14 from J; bases not matched to a gene: 9. CDR1 and CDR2 from the germline V gene are PRHDT and FYEKMQ (reference sequence). This CDR3 is 13 amino acids long. CDR3 in amino acids: CASSPRTGRTLHF. CDR3 DNA: TGTGCCAGCAGCCCCCGGACAGGACGAACCCTCCACTTT.

The gene calls are TRBV20-1 and TRBJ2-7, with 9 bases fitting TRBD1. Looked up from germline, CDR1 is DFQATT and CDR2 is SNEGSKA (reference sequence). The CDR3 is made up of 15 amino acids. Losses at the gene ends were 3 bases for V and 5 bases for J; bases not matched to a gene: 11. The CDR3 sequence is CSASSLNRGLHEQYF. The CDR3 DNA reads TGCAGTGCTAGTTCTTTGAACAGGGGGCTCCACGAGCAGTACTTC.

About this clone: At the DNA level, this CDR3 is encoded by other sequences in the same sample as well. The rearrangement uses TRBV29-1 and TRBJ2-3, with a possible D match to TRBD2 (6 bases). The CDR3 is 12 residues long. Trimming cost V 3 bases and J 3 bases, with 7 bases left between them. Germline CDR1 and CDR2: SQVTM and ANQGSEA. Here the CDR3 reads CSVERGTDTQYF. The CDR3 coding sequence is TGCAGCGTTGAGCGGGGTACAGATACGCAGTATTTT.

The sample holds one count of this clone. V is TRBV7-9 and J is TRBJ1-2; D possibly corresponds to TRBD1 (5 bases). CDR3 size: 12 residues. Deletions cut 3 bases from V and 3 bases from J, with 5 bases between. Per the germline V gene, CDR1 is SEHNR and CDR2 is FQNEAQ (reference sequence). The CDR3 DNA reads TGTGCCAGCAGCTTCAGGGACTATGGCTACACCTTC. Translated: CASSFRDYGYTF.

V is TRBV3-1 (or the pseudogene TRBV3-2) and J is TRBJ1-4; weak D call: TRBD1 (5 bases). The V end was cut by 4 bases, the J end by 8 bases, with 26 bases between. Germline CDR1 and CDR2: LGHDT and YNNKEL (reference sequence). The CDR3 spans 18 residues. CDR3 nucleotides: TGTGCCAGCAGCCCAGGGTATGCCAGGCCGCTCTTGGCAGAAAAACTGTTTTTT. Protein: CASSPGYARPLLAEKLFF.

Remarks on this clone: The same CDR3 arises from other DNA sequences in this sample as well. The chain recombines TRBV12-3 or TRBV12-4 with TRBJ2-2; tentative D call: TRBD2 (5 bases). Between the trimmed V and J ends, which lost 3 bases and 4 bases, there was a span of 6 bases. This CDR3 contains 13 residues. The CDR3, as DNA: TGTGCCAGCAGTTTCGGGATCACCGGGGAGCTGTTTTTT. Translated, it gives CASSFGITGELFF.

The chain combines TRBV2 with TRBJ2-2; 10 nucleotides agree with TRBD2. The CDR3 sequence is 17 residues long. Germline CDR1 and CDR2: SNHLY and FYNNEI. Losses at the gene ends were 0 bases for V and 4 bases for J; bases not matched to a gene: 5. The CDR3 nucleotides read TGTGCCAGCAGTGAAGCGGTTGTAGCGGGAGGCACCGGGGAGCTGTTTTTT. Translation: CASSEAVVAGGTGELFF.

The chain recombines TRBV10-1 with TRBJ1-1; 7 positions match TRBD1. Germline loops: CDR1 WNHNN, CDR2 SYGVQD (reference sequence). The CDR3 has 15 residues. With V trimmed by 2 bases and J by 5 bases, 8 bases remained unmatched. In DNA, the CDR3 is TGCGCCAGCAGTGAGGCGACAGGGCGTCGGACTGAAGCTTTCTTT. Its protein is CASSEATGRRTEAFF.

The V gene is TRBV29-1, the J gene TRBJ1-4; D possibly corresponds to TRBD1 (5 bases). CDR1 and CDR2 (germline): SQVTM, ANQGSEA. Trimming cost V 4 bases and J 6 bases, with 9 bases left between them. This CDR3 is 12 amino acids long. CDR3 residues: CSVAGGDEKLFF. CDR3 in DNA: TGCAGCGTTGCGGGGGGGGATGAAAAACTGTTTTTT.